Sequencing of this T cell receptor (beta chain) was carried out in a study of blood T cell repertoires in COVID-19. Sequencing used immunoSEQ multiplex PCR; TCRdb keeps in-frame clones, though not all of them. This table has about 130,000 clones, around 86% appearing once. This clonotype originated in a woman aged 80 or over with acute or convalescent COVID-19. Sequenced material: peripheral blood.

The CDR3 nucleotides read TGTGCCAGCTCACCGGGTGCGCGGGCCGTCTATGGCTACACCTTC. Amino acid sequence: CASSPGARAVYGYTF. J is TRBJ1-2 and V is TRBV18; D gene ambiguous. Deletions cut 3 bases from V and 4 bases from J, with 15 bases between. The CDR3 spans 15 residues. Germline V gene lookup returns CDR1 KGHSH and CDR2 LQKENI.